This TCR beta chain stems from a study of T cell changes during pregnancy in multiple sclerosis. TCRdb keeps only in-frame clones here, not all; method: immunoSEQ multiplex PCR. Of more than 55,000 clones listed, 90% to 95% are singletons. The germline V gene has CDR1 SNHLY and CDR2 FYNNEI. CDR3 length: 14 residues. After removal of 4 bases from V and 5 bases from J, the junction contained 7 bases not matched to a gene. The V call is TRBV2, the J call TRBJ2-5, with 7 bases matching TRBD1. This clonotype was obtained from a female donor in good health, enrolled as a control in a pregnancy study. The sample here was peripheral blood, taken after pregnancy. CDR3 nucleotide sequence: TGTGCCAGCAGTGGTGACAGGGCGGCGGAGACCCAGTACTTC. Translating it yields CASSGDRAAETQYF.